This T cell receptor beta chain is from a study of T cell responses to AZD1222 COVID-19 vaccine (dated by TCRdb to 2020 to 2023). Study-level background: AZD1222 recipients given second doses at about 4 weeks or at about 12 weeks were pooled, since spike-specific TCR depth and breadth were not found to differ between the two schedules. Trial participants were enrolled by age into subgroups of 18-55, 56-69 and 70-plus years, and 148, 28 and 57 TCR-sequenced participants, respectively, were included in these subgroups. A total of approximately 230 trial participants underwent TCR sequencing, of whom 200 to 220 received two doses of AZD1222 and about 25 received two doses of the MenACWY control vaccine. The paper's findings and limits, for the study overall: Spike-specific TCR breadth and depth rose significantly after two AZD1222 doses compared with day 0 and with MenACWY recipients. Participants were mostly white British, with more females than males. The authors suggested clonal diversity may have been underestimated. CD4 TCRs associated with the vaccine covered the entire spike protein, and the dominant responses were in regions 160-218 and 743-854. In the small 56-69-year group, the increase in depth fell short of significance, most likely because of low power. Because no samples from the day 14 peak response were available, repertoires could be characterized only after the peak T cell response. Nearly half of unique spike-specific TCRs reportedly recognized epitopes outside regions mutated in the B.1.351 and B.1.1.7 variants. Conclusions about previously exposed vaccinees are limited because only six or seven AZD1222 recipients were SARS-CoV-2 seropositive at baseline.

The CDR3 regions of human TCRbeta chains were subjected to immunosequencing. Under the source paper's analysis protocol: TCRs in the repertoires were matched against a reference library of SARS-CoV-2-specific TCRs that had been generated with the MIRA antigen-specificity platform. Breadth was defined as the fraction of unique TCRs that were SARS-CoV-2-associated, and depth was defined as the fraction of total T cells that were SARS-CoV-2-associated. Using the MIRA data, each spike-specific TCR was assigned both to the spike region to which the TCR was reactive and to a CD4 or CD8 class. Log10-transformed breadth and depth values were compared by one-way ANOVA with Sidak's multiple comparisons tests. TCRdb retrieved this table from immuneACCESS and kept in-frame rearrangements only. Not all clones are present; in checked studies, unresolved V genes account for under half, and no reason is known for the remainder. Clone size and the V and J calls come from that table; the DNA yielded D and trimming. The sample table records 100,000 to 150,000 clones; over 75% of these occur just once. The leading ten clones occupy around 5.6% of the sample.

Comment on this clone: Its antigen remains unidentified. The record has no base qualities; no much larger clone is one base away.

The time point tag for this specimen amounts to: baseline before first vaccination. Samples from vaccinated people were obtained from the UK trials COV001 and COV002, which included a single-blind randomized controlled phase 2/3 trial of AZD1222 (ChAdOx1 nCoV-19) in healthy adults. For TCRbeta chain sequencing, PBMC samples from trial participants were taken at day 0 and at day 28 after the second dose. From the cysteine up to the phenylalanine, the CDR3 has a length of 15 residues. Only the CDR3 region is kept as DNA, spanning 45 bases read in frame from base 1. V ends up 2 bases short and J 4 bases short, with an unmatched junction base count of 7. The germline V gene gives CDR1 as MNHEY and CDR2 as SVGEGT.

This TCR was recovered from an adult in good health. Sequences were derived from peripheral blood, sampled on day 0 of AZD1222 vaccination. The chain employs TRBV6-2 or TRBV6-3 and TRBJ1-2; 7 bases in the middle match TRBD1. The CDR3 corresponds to CASSYGSGQLYGYTF. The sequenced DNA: TGTGCCAGCAGTTACGGGTCGGGACAGCTCTATGGCTACACCTTC.